These T cell receptor beta chains were read from a single sample in a study of cytomegalovirus exposure and HLA in healthy donors. The table came from immunoSEQ multiplex PCR; TCRdb's copy has only in-frame clones and leaves some out. In the table there are fewer than 250,000 clones, around 87% of which are singletons. Sequencing was carried out using PBMCs. These receptors all come from a woman aged 18-35 years in good health and CMV-seropositive. The CDR3 runs from the conserved cysteine through the conserved F or W. A D gene is named only where the DNA matches it firmly. Clone sizes are given selectively: once, few, many, or a class where the clone is expanded.

cdr3_length,j_call,clone_size,d_call,v_call,cdr3_aa,cdr3_nt
12,TRBJ2-7,-,-,TRBV6-5,CASTGESYEQYF,TGTGCCAGCACAGGGGAATCCTACGAGCAGTACTTC
14,TRBJ2-1,-,TRBD1,TRBV5-1,CASSFRYRGDEQFF,TGCGCCAGCAGCTTTAGATACAGGGGGGATGAGCAGTTCTTC
14,TRBJ2-7,-,TRBD1,TRBV5-4,CASSQDRVRDEQYF,TGTGCCAGCAGCCAAGACAGGGTAAGGGACGAGCAGTACTTC
17,TRBJ1-1,once,TRBD1,TRBV19,CASSSLDRGPSNTEAFF,TGTGCCAGTAGTTCCCTGGACAGGGGCCCATCGAACACTGAAGCTTTCTTT
18,TRBJ2-1,-,TRBD1,TRBV9,CASSASSTGTGTYYEQFF,TGTGCCAGCAGCGCCTCCAGCACCGGGACAGGGACCTACTATGAGCAGTTCTTC
19,TRBJ2-1,-,-,TRBV7-9,CASSPGRLEGKLSYNEQFF,TGTGCCAGCAGCCCGGGCCGATTGGAGGGTAAGCTGTCCTACAATGAGCAGTTCTTC
13,TRBJ1-2,-,-,TRBV27,CASSGGGLYGYTF,TGTGCCAGCAGCGGGGGGGGCCTCTATGGCTACACCTTC
14,TRBJ2-5,-,-,TRBV9,CASSDPGLSETQYF,TGTGCCAGCAGCGACCCGGGACTTTCAGAGACCCAGTACTTC
12,TRBJ1-5,-,TRBD1,TRBV7-9,CASSDRGGPQHF,TGTGCCAGCAGCGACAGGGGGGGGCCCCAGCATTTT
13,TRBJ1-2,few,-,TRBV10-3,CAISEITESGYTF,TGTGCCATCAGTGAAATCACGGAGAGTGGCTACACCTTC
13,TRBJ1-4,few,-,TRBV7-9,CASAFSGSEKLFF,TGTGCCAGCGCCTTTTCAGGCAGCGAAAAACTGTTTTTT
16,TRBJ1-2,-,TRBD1,TRBV7-9,CASRPDPGQGALGYTF,TGTGCCAGCAGGCCCGATCCGGGACAGGGGGCACTTGGCTACACCTTC
15,TRBJ2-3,-,-,TRBV9,CASSVEGHETDTQYF,TGTGCCAGCAGCGTAGAGGGACACGAAACAGATACGCAGTATTTT
16,TRBJ1-1,-,TRBD1,TRBV28,CASSHGQGALNTEAFF,TGTGCCAGCAGTCATGGACAGGGGGCTTTGAACACTGAAGCTTTCTTT
15,TRBJ1-3,-,-,TRBV5-4,CASSSPSGSGNTIYF,TGTGCCAGCAGCTCCCCCTCAGGGTCTGGAAACACCATATATTTT
15,TRBJ1-4,-,-,TRBV4-1,CASSPKTGINEKLFF,TGCGCCAGCAGCCCCAAAACAGGGATTAATGAAAAACTGTTTTTT
14,TRBJ2-3,-,-,TRBV30,CAWSLGGAQDTQYF,TGTGCCTGGAGTTTAGGTGGAGCCCAAGATACGCAGTATTTT
16,TRBJ2-7,-,TRBD2,TRBV29-1,CSVAGTSGRAAYEQYF,TGCAGCGTAGCCGGGACTAGCGGGAGGGCAGCCTACGAGCAGTACTTC
14,TRBJ2-7,-,TRBD2,TRBV30,CACRRGANNYEQYF,TGTGCCTGCCGGCGGGGGGCCAATAACTACGAGCAGTACTTC
14,TRBJ2-7,-,TRBD2,TRBV6-1,CASGRVGLSDEQYF,TGTGCCAGCGGGAGGGTGGGACTAAGCGACGAGCAGTACTTC
15,TRBJ1-1,-,TRBD1,TRBV5-1,CASSFHDRGPTEAFF,TGCGCCAGCAGCTTTCACGACAGGGGGCCAACTGAAGCTTTCTTT
15,TRBJ1-2,-,-,TRBV5-1,CASSLAEGLTYGYTF,TGCGCCAGCAGCTTGGCAGAGGGACTGACCTATGGCTACACCTTC
14,TRBJ1-5,-,-,TRBV4-1,CASRKEQENQPQHF,TGCGCCAGCCGCAAAGAACAGGAAAATCAGCCCCAGCATTTT
13,TRBJ2-4,-,-,TRBV6-1,CASSDFRGNIQYF,TGTGCCAGCAGTGATTTCAGGGGAAACATTCAGTACTTC
15,TRBJ1-1,-,-,TRBV27,CASSQQGAMNTEAFF,TGTGCCAGCAGTCAACAGGGAGCCATGAACACTGAAGCTTTCTTT
20,TRBJ2-1,-,TRBD2,TRBV7-7,CASSLGGFRGASGRGNEQFF,TGTGCCAGCAGCTTAGGCGGCTTTAGGGGGGCTAGCGGGAGAGGCAATGAGCAGTTCTTC
13,TRBJ2-7,-,TRBD1,TRBV6-4,CASSVTQGYEQYF,TGTGCCAGCAGTGTTACACAGGGGTACGAGCAGTACTTC
15,TRBJ2-5,-,TRBD2,TRBV6-1,CASSDGLAGQETQYF,TGTGCCAGCAGCGATGGACTAGCGGGTCAAGAGACCCAGTACTTC
16,TRBJ2-5,-,TRBD1,TRBV10-2,CASSESRAGGQETQYF,TGCGCCAGCAGTGAGTCGAGGGCAGGGGGACAAGAGACCCAGTACTTC